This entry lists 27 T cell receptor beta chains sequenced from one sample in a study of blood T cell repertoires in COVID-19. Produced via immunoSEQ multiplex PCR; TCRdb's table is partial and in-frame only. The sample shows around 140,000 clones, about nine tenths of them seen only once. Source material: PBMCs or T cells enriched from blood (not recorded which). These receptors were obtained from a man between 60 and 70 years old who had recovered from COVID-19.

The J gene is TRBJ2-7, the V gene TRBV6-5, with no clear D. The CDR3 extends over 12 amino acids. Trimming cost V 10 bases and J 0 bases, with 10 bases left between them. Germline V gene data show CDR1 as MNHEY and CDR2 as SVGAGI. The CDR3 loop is CATRQDSYEQYF. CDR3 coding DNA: TGTGCCACCCGACAAGACTCCTACGAGCAGTACTTC.

CDR3 in DNA: TGTGCCAGCAGTTTGGCGGGACAGGGTAACTATGGCTACACCTTC. Encoded protein: CASSLAGQGNYGYTF. V and J are TRBV27 and TRBJ1-2, with 9 bases matching TRBD1. The CDR3 has 15 amino acids. V trimming: 3 bases; J trimming: 1 base; junction bases outside the gene matches: 3. The germline V gene has CDR1 MNHEY and CDR2 SMNVEV (reference sequence).

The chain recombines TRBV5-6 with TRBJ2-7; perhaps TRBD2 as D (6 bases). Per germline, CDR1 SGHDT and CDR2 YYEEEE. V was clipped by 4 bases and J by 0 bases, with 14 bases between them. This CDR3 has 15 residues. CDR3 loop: CASSLRRLVSYEQYF. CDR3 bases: TGTGCCAGCAGCCTTCGTCGACTAGTCTCCTACGAGCAGTACTTC.

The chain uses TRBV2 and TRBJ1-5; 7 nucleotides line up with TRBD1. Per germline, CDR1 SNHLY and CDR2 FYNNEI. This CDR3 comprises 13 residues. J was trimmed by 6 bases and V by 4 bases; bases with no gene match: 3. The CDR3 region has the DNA TGTGCCAGCAGTGCGACAGGGTTTCAGCCCCAGCATTTT. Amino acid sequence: CASSATGFQPQHF.

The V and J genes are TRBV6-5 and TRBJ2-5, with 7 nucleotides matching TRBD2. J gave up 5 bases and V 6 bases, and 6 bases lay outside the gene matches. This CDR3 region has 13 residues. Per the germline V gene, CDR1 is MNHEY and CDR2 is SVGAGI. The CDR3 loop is CASRSAGKETQYF. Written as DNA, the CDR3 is TGTGCCAGCAGATCAGCGGGGAAGGAGACCCAGTACTTC.

In DNA form, the CDR3 reads TGTGCCAGCTCACCATTGGCCCAGGGCCTGAACACTGAAGCTTTCTTT. This gives the protein CASSPLAQGLNTEAFF. This rearrangement joins TRBV18 to TRBJ1-1; perhaps TRBD1 as D (5 bases). Germline V gives CDR1 KGHSH, CDR2 LQKENI. The V end lost 2 bases, the J end lost 0 bases, and 13 bases lay between the germline ends. The CDR3 is 16 residues long.

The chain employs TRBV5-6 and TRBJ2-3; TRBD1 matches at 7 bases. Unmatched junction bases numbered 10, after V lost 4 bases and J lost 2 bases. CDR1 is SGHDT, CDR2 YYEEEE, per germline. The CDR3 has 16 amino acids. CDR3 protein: CASSGRGQQITDTQYF. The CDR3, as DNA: TGTGCCAGCAGCGGAAGGGGACAGCAAATCACAGATACGCAGTATTTT.

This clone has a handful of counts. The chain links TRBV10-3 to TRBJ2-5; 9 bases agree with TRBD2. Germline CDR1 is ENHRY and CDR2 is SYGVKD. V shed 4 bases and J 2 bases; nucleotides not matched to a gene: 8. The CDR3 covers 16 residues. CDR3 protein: CAISGPPGLAQETQYF. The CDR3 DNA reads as TGTGCCATCAGTGGACCTCCGGGACTAGCACAAGAGACCCAGTACTTC.

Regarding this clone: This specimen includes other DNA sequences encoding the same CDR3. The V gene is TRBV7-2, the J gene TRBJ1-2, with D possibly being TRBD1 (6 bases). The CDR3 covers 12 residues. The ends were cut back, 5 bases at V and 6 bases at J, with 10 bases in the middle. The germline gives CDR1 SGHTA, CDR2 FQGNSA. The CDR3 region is CASSPRTDGYTF. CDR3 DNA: TGTGCCAGCAGCCCCCGGACAGATGGCTACACCTTC.

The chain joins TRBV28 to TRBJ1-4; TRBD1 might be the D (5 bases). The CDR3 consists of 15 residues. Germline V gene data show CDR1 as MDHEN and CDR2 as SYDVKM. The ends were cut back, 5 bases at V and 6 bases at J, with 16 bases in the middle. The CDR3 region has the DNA TGTGCCAGCAGTACCCCGACGATAGGGGATGAAAAACTGTTTTTT. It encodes CASSTPTIGDEKLFF. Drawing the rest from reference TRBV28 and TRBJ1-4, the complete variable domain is DVKVTQSSRYLVKRTGEKVFLECVQDMDHENMFWYRQDPGLGLRLIYFSYDVKMKEKGDIPEGYSVSREKKERFSLILESASTNQTSMYLCASSTPTIGDEKLFFGSGTQLSVL.

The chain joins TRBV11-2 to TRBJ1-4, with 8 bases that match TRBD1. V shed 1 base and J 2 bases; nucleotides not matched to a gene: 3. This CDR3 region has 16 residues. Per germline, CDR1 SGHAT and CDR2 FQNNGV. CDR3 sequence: CASSLGNRGTNEKLFF. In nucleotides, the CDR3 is TGTGCCAGCAGCTTAGGGAACAGGGGGACTAATGAAAAACTGTTTTTT.

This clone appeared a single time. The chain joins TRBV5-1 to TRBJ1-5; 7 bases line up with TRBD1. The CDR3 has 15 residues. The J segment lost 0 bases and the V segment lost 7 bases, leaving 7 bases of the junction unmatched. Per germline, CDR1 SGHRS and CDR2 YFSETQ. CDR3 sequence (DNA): TGCGCCAGCCGATGGGACAGCTATAGCAATCAGCCCCAGCATTTT. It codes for CASRWDSYSNQPQHF. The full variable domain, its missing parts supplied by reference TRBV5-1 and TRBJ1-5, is KAGVTQTPRYLIKTRGQQVTLSCSPISGHRSVSWYQQTPGQGLQFLFEYFSETQRNKGNFPGRFSGRQFSNSRSEMNVSTLELGDSALYLCASRWDSYSNQPQHFGDGTRLSIL.

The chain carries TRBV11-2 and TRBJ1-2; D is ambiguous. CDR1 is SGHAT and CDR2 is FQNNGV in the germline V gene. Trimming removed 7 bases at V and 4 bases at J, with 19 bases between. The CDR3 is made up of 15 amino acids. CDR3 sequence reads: CASTLRVRSLYGYTF. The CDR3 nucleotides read TGTGCCAGCACCCTTCGGGTCCGATCCCTCTATGGCTACACCTTC. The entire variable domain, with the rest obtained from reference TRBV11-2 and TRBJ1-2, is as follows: EAGVAQSPRYKIIEKRQSVAFWCNPISGHATLYWYQQILGQGPKLLIQFQNNGVVDDSQLPKDRFSAERLKGVDSTLKIQPAKLEDSAVYLCASTLRVRSLYGYTFGSGTRLTVV.

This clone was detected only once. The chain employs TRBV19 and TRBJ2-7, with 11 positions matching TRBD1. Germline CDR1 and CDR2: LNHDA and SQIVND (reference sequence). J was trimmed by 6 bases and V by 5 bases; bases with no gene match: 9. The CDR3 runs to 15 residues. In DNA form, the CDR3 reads TGTGCCAGTAGTCCGTCGGGGGACAGGGGGACCGAGCAGTACTTC. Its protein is CASSPSGDRGTEQYF.

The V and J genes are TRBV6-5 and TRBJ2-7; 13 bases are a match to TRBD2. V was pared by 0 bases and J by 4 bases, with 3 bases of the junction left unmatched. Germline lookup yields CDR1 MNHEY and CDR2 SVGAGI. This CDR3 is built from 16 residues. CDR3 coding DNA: TGTGCCAGCAGTTACTCGCGACTAGCGGGAGGATACGAGCAGTACTTC. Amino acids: CASSYSRLAGGYEQYF.

CDR3 loop: CARSGLGRSAYEQYF. DNA for the CDR3: TGTGCCAGAAGCGGATTAGGGAGGTCGGCCTACGAGCAGTACTTC. The V gene is TRBV5-3, the J gene TRBJ2-7, with D possibly TRBD2 on 6 matching bases. TRBV5-3 is known as an ORF, though its function is uncertain. The CDR3 is 15 residues long. Trimming left V 4 bases short and J 2 bases short, with 16 bases between.

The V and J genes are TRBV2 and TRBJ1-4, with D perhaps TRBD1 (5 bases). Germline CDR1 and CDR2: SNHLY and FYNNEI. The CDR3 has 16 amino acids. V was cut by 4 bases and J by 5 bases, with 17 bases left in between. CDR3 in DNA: TGTGCCAGCAGTGTGGTGGGGCACCAACCCAATGAAAAACTGTTTTTT. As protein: CASSVVGHQPNEKLFF.

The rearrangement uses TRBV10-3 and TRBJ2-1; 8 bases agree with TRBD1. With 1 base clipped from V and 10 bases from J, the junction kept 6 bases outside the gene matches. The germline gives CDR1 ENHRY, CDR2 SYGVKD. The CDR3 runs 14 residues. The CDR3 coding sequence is TGTGCCATCAGTGAGTACTCAGGGGGCCGGGAGCAGTTCTTC. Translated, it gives CAISEYSGGREQFF.

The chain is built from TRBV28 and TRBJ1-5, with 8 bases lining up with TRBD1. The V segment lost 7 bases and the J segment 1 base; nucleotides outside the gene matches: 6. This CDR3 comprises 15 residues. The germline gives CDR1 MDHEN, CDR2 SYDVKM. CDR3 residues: CASIGTGGSNQPQHF. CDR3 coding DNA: TGTGCCAGCATCGGGACAGGAGGGAGCAATCAGCCCCAGCATTTT.

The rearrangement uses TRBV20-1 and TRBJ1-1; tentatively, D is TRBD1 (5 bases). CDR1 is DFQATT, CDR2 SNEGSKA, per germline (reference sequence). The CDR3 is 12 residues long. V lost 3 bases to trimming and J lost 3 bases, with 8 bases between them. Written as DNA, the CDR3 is TGCAGTGCTAGTAACAGGCACACTGAAGCTTTCTTT. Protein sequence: CSASNRHTEAFF.

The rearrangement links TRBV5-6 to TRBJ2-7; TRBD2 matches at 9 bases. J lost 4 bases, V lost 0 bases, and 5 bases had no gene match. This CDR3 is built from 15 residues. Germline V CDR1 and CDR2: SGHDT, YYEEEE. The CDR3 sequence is CASSLEGLAKYEQYF. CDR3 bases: TGTGCCAGCAGCTTGGAGGGACTAGCAAAGTACGAGCAGTACTTC. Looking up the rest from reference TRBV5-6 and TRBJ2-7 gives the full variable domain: DAGVTQSPTHLIKTRGQQVTLRCSPKSGHDTVSWYQQALGQGPQFIFQYYEEEERQRGNFPDRFSGHQFPNYSSELNVNALLLGDSALYLCASSLEGLAKYEQYFGPGTRLTVT.

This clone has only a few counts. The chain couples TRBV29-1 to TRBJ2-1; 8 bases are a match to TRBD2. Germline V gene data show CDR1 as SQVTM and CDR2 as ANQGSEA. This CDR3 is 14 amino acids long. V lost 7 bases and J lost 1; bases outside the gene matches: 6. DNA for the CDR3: TGCAGCGCCTCAGCGGGAGTTTCCTACAATGAGCAGTTCTTC. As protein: CSASAGVSYNEQFF.

CDR3 protein: CASKDSGGVDEQFF. CDR3 nucleotide sequence: TGTGCCAGTAAAGACAGCGGAGGGGTGGATGAGCAGTTCTTC. The rearrangement uses TRBV19 and TRBJ2-1, with D perhaps matching TRBD2 (6 bases). CDR3 size: 14 residues. Deletions cut 7 bases from V and 8 bases from J, with 18 bases between. Germline CDR1 and CDR2: LNHDA and SQIVND (reference sequence).

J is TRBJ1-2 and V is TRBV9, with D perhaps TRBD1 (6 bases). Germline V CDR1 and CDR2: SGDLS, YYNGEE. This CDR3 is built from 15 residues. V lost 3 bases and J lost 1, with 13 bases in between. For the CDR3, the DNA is TGTGCCAGCAGCGATGGGACACGGAGTAACTATGGCTACACCTTC. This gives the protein CASSDGTRSNYGYTF.

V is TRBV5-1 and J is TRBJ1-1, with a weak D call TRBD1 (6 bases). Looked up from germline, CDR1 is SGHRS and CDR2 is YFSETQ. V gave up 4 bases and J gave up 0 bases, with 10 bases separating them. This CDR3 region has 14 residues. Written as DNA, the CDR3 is TGCGCCAGCAGCACAGGGAAGTTGAACACTGAAGCTTTCTTT. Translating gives CASSTGKLNTEAFF.

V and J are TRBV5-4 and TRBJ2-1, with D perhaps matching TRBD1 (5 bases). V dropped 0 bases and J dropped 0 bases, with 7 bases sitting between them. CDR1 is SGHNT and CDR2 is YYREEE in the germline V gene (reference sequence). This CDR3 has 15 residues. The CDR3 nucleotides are TGTGCCAGCAGCTTGGGGCAGGGCTCCTACAATGAGCAGTTCTTC. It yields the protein CASSLGQGSYNEQFF. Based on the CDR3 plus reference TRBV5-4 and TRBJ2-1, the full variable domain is ETGVTQSPTHLIKTRGQQVTLRCSSQSGHNTVSWYQQALGQGPQFIFQYYREEENGRGNFPPRFSGLQFPNYSSELNVNALELDDSALYLCASSLGQGSYNEQFFGPGTRLTVL.

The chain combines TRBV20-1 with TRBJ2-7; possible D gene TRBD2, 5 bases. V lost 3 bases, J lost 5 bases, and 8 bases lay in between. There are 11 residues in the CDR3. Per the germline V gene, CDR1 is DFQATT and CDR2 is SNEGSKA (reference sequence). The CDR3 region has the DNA TGCAGTGCTAGTCCCGGGAACGAGCAGTACTTC. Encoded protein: CSASPGNEQYF.